These T cell receptor beta chains were read from a single sample in a study of tumor-infiltrating lymphocytes in glioblastoma multiforme. TCRdb analysed the multiplex PCR reads with MiXCR anew, one entry per CDR3 protein. The sample consists of almost 15,000 distinct CDR3 sequences, 65% to 80% of them appearing once. Specimen: brain tumor tissue. The receptors derive from a male donor with glioblastoma. Both conserved end residues are part of each CDR3. The D gene is left open where the match is weak. A clone size is listed for some rows: how often the clone was seen (once, few, many), or a class if it is expanded.

>few|.|TRBV13|TRBJ2-3
TGTGCCAGCAGCTTAAGAGGTCGGCTGGTCCCAGATACGCAGTATTTT
CASSLRGRLVPDTQYF
>many|.|TRBV6-4|TRBJ2-3
TGTGCCAGCAGCGACCCGGCATTAGGCACAGATACGCAGTATTTT
CASSDPALGTDTQYF
>.|.|TRBV4-1|TRBJ1-1
TGCGCCAGCAGCCAAGATCGATTTCGGGGCTTGAACACTGAAGCTTTCTTT
CASSQDRFRGLNTEAFF
>.|.|TRBV6-5|TRBJ2-1
TGTGCCAGCAGTTACTCGAGGGGGACCGATGAGCAGTTCTTC
CASSYSRGTDEQFF
>.|.|TRBV20-1|TRBJ1-6
TGCAGTGTTCCCCGGGATACTCGAGGGAATTCACCCCTCCACTTT
CSVPRDTRGNSPLHF
>.|.|TRBV11-2|TRBJ2-1
TGTGCCAGCAGCTACCCCGGGTCCTACAATGAGCAGTTCTTC
CASSYPGSYNEQFF
>.|.|TRBV4-1|TRBJ1-1
TGCGCCAGCAGCCATAACATGAACACTGAAGCTTTCTTT
CASSHNMNTEAFF
>.|.|TRBV11-2|TRBJ2-5
TGTGCCAGCAGCTGGGAGGCTGAAGAGACCCAGTACTTC
CASSWEAEETQYF
>.|.|TRBV29-1|TRBJ1-4
TGCAGCGCAGACACCGGAGGTCACGAAAAACTGTTTTTT
CSADTGGHEKLFF
>.|.|TRBV11-2|TRBJ1-4
TGTGCCAGCAGCTTACTAGGGGCGACTAATGAAAAACTGTTTTTT
CASSLLGATNEKLFF
>.|.|TRBV29-1|TRBJ1-2
TGCAGCGTATTCTCAGCTAACTATGGCTACACCTTC
CSVFSANYGYTF
>.|.|TRBV10-3|TRBJ2-7
TGTGCCATCAGTGAGCAGGGGACCGAGCAGTACTTC
CAISEQGTEQYF
>.|.|TRBV29-1|TRBJ2-7
TGCAGCGCCCTAGAGGCGGACATATACGGCGAGCAGTACTTC
CSALEADIYGEQYF
>.|.|TRBV7-9|TRBJ1-1
TGCGCCAGCAGGCTAGGGGTGACTGAAGCTCTCTTT
CASRLGVTEALF
>.|.|TRBV4-2|TRBJ1-5
TGTGCCAGCAGCCAAGATTTGGCCAGCAATCAGCCCCAGCATTTT
CASSQDLASNQPQHF
>.|TRBD2|TRBV10-1|TRBJ2-2
TGCGCCAGCAGTGGAATGGCTAGCGGGAGGGCCGCGGAGCTGTTATTT
CASSGMASGRAAELLF
>many|TRBD1|TRBV20-1|TRBJ1-2
TGCAGTGCTCCGGGACAGGATAACTATGGCTACACCTTC
CSAPGQDNYGYTF
>.|TRBD1|TRBV29-1|TRBJ2-1
TGCAGCGCCAGCCAGGGGGAGCCCTACAGCAAGCAGTTCTTC
CSASQGEPYSKQFF
>.|.|TRBV6-2/TRBV6-3|TRBJ2-1
TGTGCCAGCAGTACTCCGGACGGTTACAATGAGCAGTTCTTC
CASSTPDGYNEQFF
>.|.|TRBV4-1|TRBJ2-5
TGCGCCAGCAGCCAAGGGGTGGCTAGCGTGAGTGGGGGGACCCGGTACTTC
CASSQGVASVSGGTRYF
>.|TRBD1|TRBV6-2/TRBV6-3|TRBJ1-5
TGTGCCAGCAGAACCGGGACAGCCTTCTTATCGGTGAGAATCAGTCAGCCCCAGCATTTT
CASRTGTAFLSVRISQPQHF
>.|.|TRBV28|TRBJ2-7
TGTGCCAGCAGCCCAGGGGCCGATTATACCCACGAGCAGTACTTC
CASSPGADYTHEQYF
>.|.|TRBV11-2|TRBJ1-2
TGTGCCAGCAGCTTAGGCGATGTTAATGGCTACACCTTC
CASSLGDVNGYTF
>few|.|TRBV14|TRBJ2-7
TGTGCCAGCAGCCAAGAGGCGGGGTTCTACGAGCAGTACTTC
CASSQEAGFYEQYF